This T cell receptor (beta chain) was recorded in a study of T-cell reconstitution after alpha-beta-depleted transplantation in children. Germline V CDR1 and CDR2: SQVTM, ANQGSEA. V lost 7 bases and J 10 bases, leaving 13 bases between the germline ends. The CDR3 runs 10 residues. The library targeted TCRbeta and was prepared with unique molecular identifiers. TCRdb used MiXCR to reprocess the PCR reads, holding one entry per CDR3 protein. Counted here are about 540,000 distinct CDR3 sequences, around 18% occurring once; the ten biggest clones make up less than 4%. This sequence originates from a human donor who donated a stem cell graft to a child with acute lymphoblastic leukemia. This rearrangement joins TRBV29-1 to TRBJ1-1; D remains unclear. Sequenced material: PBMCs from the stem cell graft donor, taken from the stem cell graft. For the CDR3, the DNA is TGCAGCGGAGGGTTGGACGGAGCTTTCTTT. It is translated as CSGGLDGAFF.